This T cell receptor beta chain comes out of a study of cytomegalovirus exposure and HLA in healthy donors. Study-level points and caveats: It was confirmed in vitro that three of the CMV-associated chains were specific for CMV antigens. With later analysis, a missense DCLRE1C variant became linked to TCR beta V- and J-gene trimming.

The PCR made use of 60 Vbeta and 13 Jbeta primers. Generated by immunoSEQ multiplex PCR, the TCRdb table keeps only in-frame clones and is missing some. The table lists about 180,000 clones, roughly 85% of them singletons. As for this clone: Its specificity is not known.

CDR3 length: 16 amino acids. The trim removed 0 bases at V and 7 bases at J, leaving 6 bases unmatched. Germline V CDR1 and CDR2: SGDLS, YYNGEE. Sequenced input: PBMCs. The chain combines TRBV9 with TRBJ2-1; 11 bases match TRBD2. The origin of this receptor is a woman aged 35 to 49 in good health and CMV-seronegative. The CDR3 sequence: CASSVVSGRAGNEQFF. CDR3 nucleotides: TGTGCCAGCAGCGTAGTTAGCGGGAGGGCCGGAAATGAGCAGTTCTTC.